These 15 T cell receptor beta chains were sequenced from one sample in a study of monozygotic twins with inflammatory bowel disease. TCRdb re-called the 5' RACE reads and shows each CDR3 protein once, DNA omitted. The table lists about 210,000 distinct CDR3 sequences. Sequences were obtained from blood. Source of these receptors: a human donor with ulcerative colitis or Crohn's disease, or a healthy co-twin of an affected twin (not recorded which).

V is TRBV9 and J is TRBJ2-4; TCRdb's D call of TRBD1 is untestable without DNA. This CDR3 is 17 amino acids long. Germline CDR1 SGDLS, CDR2 YYNGEE. This CDR3 is CASSVSGQGGFQNIQYF.

The rearrangement links TRBV5-1 to TRBJ2-1; TCRdb picks TRBD1, but there is no DNA to check that call. Per germline, CDR1 SGHRS and CDR2 YFSETQ. The length of the CDR3 is 15 residues. CDR3 region: CASSINLDRVREQFF.

The J gene is TRBJ1-4, the V gene TRBV20-1. The CDR3 is 15 residues long. CDR1 is DFQATT and CDR2 is SNEGSKA in the germline V gene (reference sequence). The chain's CDR3 is CSARDLGATNEKLFF.

The chain couples TRBV5-1 to TRBJ1-1; TCRdb's D call, TRBD1, is unchecked because there is no DNA. This CDR3 comprises 14 residues. Per the germline V gene, CDR1 is SGHRS and CDR2 is YFSETQ. The CDR3 loop reads CASSYVGANTEAFF.

The rearrangement uses TRBV7-2 and TRBJ1-2; TCRdb reports TRBD1, a call that lacks DNA to check it against. The CDR3 consists of 14 residues. Germline CDR1 and CDR2: SGHTA and FQGNSA. CDR3 residues: CASSPDRGSDGYTF.

This sequence joins TRBV5-1 and TRBJ2-7; the D call from TCRdb, TRBD1, cannot be confirmed without DNA. The CDR3 is 14 amino acids. Germline assignment: CDR1 SGHRS and CDR2 YFSETQ. This chain's CDR3 is CASSLGTGAGEQYF.

J is TRBJ2-2 and V is TRBV19. CDR1 and CDR2 (germline): LNHDA, SQIVND (reference sequence). The CDR3 loop spans 14 amino acids. This CDR3 reads CASSIGQNTGELFF.

The rearrangement uses TRBV7-9 and TRBJ2-1; the TRBD1 assignment by TCRdb is unverifiable without DNA. Germline loops: CDR1 SEHNR, CDR2 FQNEAQ (reference sequence). The CDR3 is made up of 15 amino acids. The CDR3 reads CASSFPEYQSREQFF.

The V and J genes are TRBV11-2 and TRBJ2-1; TCRdb reports TRBD1, a call that lacks DNA to check it against. CDR3 size: 13 residues. Looked up from germline, CDR1 is SGHAT and CDR2 is FQNNGV. CDR3 amino acids: CASSFRGEFEQFF.

The chain combines TRBV27 with TRBJ1-5; TCRdb names TRBD1, which stays unverified in the absence of DNA. This CDR3 spans 15 amino acids. Germline CDR1 MNHEY, CDR2 SMNVEV (reference sequence). The CDR3 is CASSPIGTPALAQHF.

The CDR3 loop reads CASSLGFGGYEQYF. The rearrangement links TRBV7-2 to TRBJ2-7; TCRdb picks TRBD1, but there is no DNA to check that call. Germline-derived CDR1 and CDR2 are SGHTA and FQGNSA. The CDR3 runs 14 residues.

The chain couples TRBV27 to TRBJ2-1; TCRdb lists TRBD1, though no DNA is available to test this call. There are 17 residues in the CDR3. CDR1 is MNHEY and CDR2 is SMNVEV in the germline V gene (reference sequence). The CDR3 reads CASRKDRDIRTYNEQFF.

This chain's CDR3 is CASSGGGADYGYTF. This rearrangement joins TRBV5-1 to TRBJ1-2; TCRdb reports TRBD1, a call that lacks DNA to check it against. Germline-derived CDR1 and CDR2 are SGHRS and YFSETQ. The CDR3 is made up of 14 amino acids. Using reference TRBV5-1 and TRBJ1-2 for the parts outside the CDR3, the full variable domain is KAGVTQTPRYLIKTRGQQVTLSCSPISGHRSVSWYQQTPGQGLQFLFEYFSETQRNKGNFPGRFSGRQFSNSRSEMNVSTLELGDSALYLCASSGGGADYGYTFGSGTRLTVV.

V is TRBV24-1 and J is TRBJ2-5; TCRdb outputs TRBD1, but without DNA this stays unchecked. CDR3 length: 20 amino acids. Per germline, CDR1 KGHDR and CDR2 SFDVKD. CDR3 protein: CATSDRLNPTSRRVRETQYF.

This chain uses TRBV5-1 with TRBJ2-7; TCRdb reports TRBD1, a call that lacks DNA to check it against. There are 14 residues in the CDR3. The germline V gene has CDR1 SGHRS and CDR2 YFSETQ. This CDR3 is CASSPDGQGNEQYF.